The source of this T cell receptor beta chain is a study of PD-1 blockade in mismatch repair-deficient tumors. Unmatched junction bases numbered 14, after V lost 0 bases and J lost 5 bases. Germline-derived CDR1 and CDR2 are SGHDT and YYEEEE. The CDR3 consists of 18 residues. Generated by immunoSEQ multiplex PCR, the TCRdb table keeps only in-frame clones and is missing some. The sample contains 25,000 to 30,000 clones, roughly 80% of which appear only once. This specimen was PBMCs, taken before pembrolizumab treatment. The chain links TRBV5-6 to TRBJ1-3, with TRBD1 identical over 7 bases. This clonotype was obtained from an adult with mismatch repair-deficient cancer. For the CDR3, the DNA is TGTGCCAGCAGCTTGGTTGGAGAGGGGGCAGAATATCGAAACACCATATATTTT. Its protein is CASSLVGEGAEYRNTIYF.